What follows are 24 T cell receptor beta chains derived from one specimen sequenced in a study of shared clonotypes between healthy human individuals. The protocol was immunoSEQ multiplex PCR, while the TCRdb copy is restricted to in-frame clones and leaves out a portion. The table records over a million clones, roughly 97% of them present only once. The specimen was naive CD4+ T cells sorted from blood. The subset denotes: CD45RA+ positively selected. These receptors all stem from a man younger than 45 in good health.

In DNA, the CDR3 is TGCGCCAGCAGTTGGGGCTCTGGGGCCAACGTCCTGACTTTC. It specifies CASSWGSGANVLTF. The chain joins TRBV10-2 to TRBJ2-6, with D unresolved. Germline assignment: CDR1 WSHSY and CDR2 SAAADI. The CDR3 sequence is 14 residues long. V lost 5 bases and J lost 0, with 5 bases in between.

The chain recombines TRBV5-6 with TRBJ2-5, with TRBD1 as a possible D gene (6 bases). CDR1 and CDR2 (germline): SGHDT, YYEEEE. This CDR3 is built from 12 residues. V was cut by 7 bases and J by 3 bases, with 10 bases left in between. The CDR3 DNA follows: TGTGCCAGCGCCAGGGGTGAAGAGACCCAGTACTTC. Translation: CASARGEETQYF. Complete variable domain (other parts from reference TRBV5-6 and TRBJ2-5): DAGVTQSPTHLIKTRGQQVTLRCSPKSGHDTVSWYQQALGQGPQFIFQYYEEEERQRGNFPDRFSGHQFPNYSSELNVNALLLGDSALYLCASARGEETQYFGPGTRLLVL.

This CDR3 reads CASSSGNNQPQHF. In DNA form, the CDR3 reads TGTGCCAGCAGTAGTGGGAACAATCAGCCCCAGCATTTT. The chain couples TRBV6-1 to TRBJ1-5, with D unclear. This CDR3 has 13 residues. Trimming took 5 bases from V and 3 from J, leaving 8 bases between them. Germline CDR1 MNHNS, CDR2 SASEGT.

J is TRBJ2-1 and V is TRBV5-4, with D tentatively TRBD2 (6 bases). Germline V gene sequence: CDR1 SGHNT, CDR2 YYREEE (reference sequence). This CDR3 is 17 amino acids long. V was trimmed by 0 bases and J by 1 base, leaving 14 bases between them. CDR3 sequence: CASSLAGREGSYNEQFF. For the CDR3, the DNA is TGTGCCAGCAGCTTGGCCGGGCGGGAAGGGTCCTACAATGAGCAGTTCTTC.

J is TRBJ2-1 and V is TRBV18; 7 bases are a match to TRBD2. CDR3 length equals 16 residues. V gave up 4 bases and J gave up 0 bases; unmatched junction bases: 6. Germline CDR1 reads KGHSH; CDR2 reads LQKENI. The CDR3 coding sequence is TGTGCCAGCTCACTGGGACTAACGAGCTCCTACAATGAGCAGTTCTTC. Protein: CASSLGLTSSYNEQFF.

This sequence joins TRBV5-1 and TRBJ1-1; D may be TRBD1 (6 bases). V dropped 9 bases and J dropped 3 bases, with 21 bases sitting between them. CDR3 length equals 15 residues. Germline lookup yields CDR1 SGHRS and CDR2 YFSETQ. This CDR3 reads CATQRNPGQDTEAFF. In DNA, the CDR3 is TGCGCCACCCAAAGGAACCCGGGACAAGACACTGAAGCTTTCTTT.

The chain couples TRBV10-1 to TRBJ2-1; 13 nucleotides line up with TRBD2. Germline loops: CDR1 WNHNN, CDR2 SYGVQD (reference sequence). V shed 6 bases, J shed 8 bases, and the junction held 7 bases outside the gene matches. The CDR3 loop spans 15 amino acids. The CDR3 nucleotides are TGCGCCAGCAGCCCCGGACTAGCGGGAGTGGATGAGCAGTTCTTC. Translated: CASSPGLAGVDEQFF.

The J gene is TRBJ2-1, the V gene TRBV5-1; 9 nucleotides line up with TRBD2. The CDR3 has 15 amino acids. From germline, CDR1 is SGHRS and CDR2 YFSETQ. Trimming removed 0 bases from V and 7 bases from J; junction bases left unmatched: 5. The CDR3 region has the DNA TGCGCCAGCAGCTTGGCAGGGACTAGCTGGAATGAGCAGTTCTTC. As protein: CASSLAGTSWNEQFF.

V gene TRBV10-2 combines with J gene TRBJ2-3; D is possibly TRBD2 (5 bases). The V end lost 5 bases, the J end lost 2 bases, and 11 bases lay between the germline ends. The CDR3 runs 14 residues. Germline lookup yields CDR1 WSHSY and CDR2 SAAADI. The chain's CDR3 is CASSRRVLTDTQYF. CDR3 coding DNA: TGCGCCAGCAGTAGGCGGGTACTCACAGATACGCAGTATTTT.

V gene TRBV18 combines with J gene TRBJ2-2; 11 bases are shared with TRBD1. J was trimmed by 4 bases and V by 6 bases; bases with no gene match: 4. Per the germline V gene, CDR1 is KGHSH and CDR2 is LQKENI. The CDR3 is 15 amino acids. For the CDR3, the DNA is TGTGCCAGCTCCCGGGACAGGGGGACCACCGGGGAGCTGTTTTTT. It is translated as CASSRDRGTTGELFF. The variable domain in full, completed from reference TRBV18 and TRBJ2-2, reads NAGVMQNPRHLVRRRGQEARLRCSPMKGHSHVYWYRQLPEEGLKFMVYLQKENIIDESGMPKERFSAEFPKEGPSILRIQQVVRGDSAAYFCASSRDRGTTGELFFGEGSRLTVL.

This clone was detected once. The V and J genes are TRBV6-1 and TRBJ2-7, with 10 bases that match TRBD2. The germline gives CDR1 MNHNS, CDR2 SASEGT. Trimming took 10 bases from V and 2 from J; bases not matched to a gene: 5. The CDR3 sequence is 13 residues long. CDR3 protein: CATRTSGAYEQYF. CDR3 nucleotide sequence: TGTGCCACCAGGACTAGCGGAGCCTACGAGCAGTACTTC.

The chain joins TRBV5-1 to TRBJ1-4; the D is unclear. Germline V gene lookup returns CDR1 SGHRS and CDR2 YFSETQ. The CDR3 has 15 amino acids. The germline V and J ends were trimmed by 0 bases and 4 bases, with 10 bases remaining between them. CDR3 region: CASSLEPWGNEKLFF. The CDR3 DNA is TGCGCCAGCAGCTTGGAACCCTGGGGTAATGAAAAACTGTTTTTT.

The chain recombines TRBV5-4 with TRBJ1-5; D unresolved. Trimming shortened V by 2 bases and J by 7 bases, and 10 bases separated the two germline ends. Germline CDR1 reads SGHNT; CDR2 reads YYREEE (reference sequence). The CDR3 extends over 13 amino acids. DNA for the CDR3: TGTGCCAGCAGCTTCAGTGGGGAGCAGCCCCAGCATTTT. Translated, it gives CASSFSGEQPQHF.

This clone was recorded only once. The chain links TRBV18 to TRBJ2-7; 8 nucleotides line up with TRBD2. The germline gives CDR1 KGHSH, CDR2 LQKENI. Germline trimming cut 6 bases from V and 5 bases from J; bases unmatched to any gene: 6. The CDR3 consists of 13 residues. CDR3 loop: CASSERAGDEQYF. CDR3 coding DNA: TGTGCCAGCTCGGAGCGAGCGGGAGACGAGCAGTACTTC.

This rearrangement joins TRBV9 to TRBJ2-2; D gene ambiguous. CDR3 length: 13 residues. The ends were cut back, 2 bases at V and 5 bases at J, with 7 bases in the middle. In germline, CDR1 is SGDLS, CDR2 YYNGEE. The CDR3 reads CASSVLDTGELFF. The CDR3 DNA reads TGTGCCAGCAGCGTCCTCGATACCGGGGAGCTGTTTTTT.

This rearrangement joins TRBV9 to TRBJ2-1, with D perhaps TRBD1 (5 bases). Germline V gene sequence: CDR1 SGDLS, CDR2 YYNGEE. The V end lost 3 bases, the J end lost 2 bases, and 12 bases lay between the germline ends. This CDR3 region has 15 residues. DNA for the CDR3: TGTGCCAGCAGCGACAGGCAGCCCGCCTACAATGAGCAGTTCTTC. Protein sequence: CASSDRQPAYNEQFF.

This sequence joins TRBV29-1 and TRBJ2-7; D may correspond to TRBD1 or TRBD2 (5 bases each). This CDR3 is 13 amino acids long. CDR1 is SQVTM, CDR2 ANQGSEA, per germline. V gave up 6 bases and J gave up 7 bases, with 19 bases separating them. CDR3 DNA: TGCAGCGTGGGGACGCCAAGGGATGGGGAGCAGTACTTC. Translated: CSVGTPRDGEQYF.

V and J are TRBV7-8 and TRBJ2-3; D may correspond to TRBD1 or TRBD2 (6 bases each). The CDR3 spans 16 residues. Germline CDR1 is SGHVS and CDR2 is FQNEAQ. Between the trimmed V and J ends, which lost 2 bases and 0 bases, there was a span of 12 bases. In DNA form, the CDR3 reads TGTGCCAGCAGCTTACGGGGGCCAATTAGCACAGATACGCAGTATTTT. Its protein is CASSLRGPISTDTQYF.

Here the CDR3 reads CASSSSRGAYNEQFF. CDR3 nucleotide sequence: TGCGCCAGCAGCTCATCCCGGGGAGCCTACAATGAGCAGTTCTTC. V is TRBV5-1 and J is TRBJ2-1; TRBD2 is a possible D gene (5 bases). Germline values: CDR1 SGHRS, CDR2 YFSETQ. The ends were cut back, 3 bases at V and 2 bases at J, with 12 bases in the middle. The CDR3 runs to 15 residues.

The V call is TRBV6-6, the J call TRBJ2-7; weak D call: TRBD1 (6 bases). Germline V gene data show CDR1 as MNHNY and CDR2 as SVGAGI (reference sequence). The CDR3 extends over 14 amino acids. V lost 10 bases to trimming and J lost 2 bases, with 18 bases between them. CDR3 coding DNA: TGTGCCACCGACCGATACAGGGAACCCTACGAGCAGTACTTC. Translating it yields CATDRYREPYEQYF.

V gene TRBV6-1 combines with J gene TRBJ1-1; D call uncertain. V lost 2 bases to trimming and J lost 0 bases, with 10 bases between them. The CDR3 loop spans 15 amino acids. Per germline, CDR1 MNHNS and CDR2 SASEGT. The CDR3 coding sequence is TGTGCCAGCAGTGAACCCCCGATATTGAACACTGAAGCTTTCTTT. Its translation: CASSEPPILNTEAFF.

The J gene is TRBJ2-7, the V gene TRBV18; the D gene could be TRBD1 or TRBD2 (5 bases each). Looked up from germline, CDR1 is KGHSH and CDR2 is LQKENI. The V end was cut by 5 bases, the J end by 2 bases, with 10 bases between. CDR3 length equals 13 residues. The CDR3 nucleotides are TGTGCCAGCTCAGGTGAGGGGACCTACGAGCAGTACTTC. Its translation: CASSGEGTYEQYF.

V is TRBV2 and J is TRBJ1-5; D unresolved. Germline V gives CDR1 SNHLY, CDR2 FYNNEI. V was cut by 6 bases and J by 3 bases, with 18 bases left in between. The CDR3 loop spans 16 amino acids. CDR3 region: CASSAQTPAHNQPQHF. Written as DNA, the CDR3 is TGTGCCAGCAGCGCACAAACTCCAGCACACAATCAGCCCCAGCATTTT. Supplemented by reference TRBV2 and TRBJ1-5, the full variable domain reads EPEVTQTPSHQVTQMGQEVILRCVPISNHLYFYWYRQILGQKVEFLVSFYNNEISEKSEIFDDQFSVERPDGSNFTLKIRSTKLEDSAMYFCASSAQTPAHNQPQHFGDGTRLSIL.

This sequence joins TRBV9 and TRBJ1-1; D ambiguous. Per germline, CDR1 SGDLS and CDR2 YYNGEE. The V end was cut by 1 base, the J end by 5 bases, with 12 bases between. The CDR3 contains 14 residues. This CDR3 reads CASSVFPGGTEAFF. The CDR3, as DNA: TGTGCCAGCAGCGTATTTCCTGGAGGGACTGAAGCTTTCTTT.